The rows below give T cell receptor beta chains drawn from one sample of a study of human T cells and chemical hapten exposure. TCRdb reanalysed the 5' RACE reads using MiXCR and keeps one entry per CDR3 protein. The sample has 110,000 to 150,000 distinct CDR3 sequences, around 4% seen once. The receptors come from a female donor in good health. The CDR3 runs from the conserved cysteine through the conserved F or W. The D gene is left open where the match is weak. Clone sizes are given selectively: once, few, many, or a class where the clone is expanded.

clone size,V gene,J gene,D gene,CDR3 protein,CDR3 DNA
many,TRBV4-3,TRBJ2-2,-,CASSQDYPGNLNTGELFF,TGCGCCAGCAGCCAAGATTACCCAGGGAACCTGAACACCGGGGAGCTGTTTTTT
many,TRBV7-9,TRBJ2-1,-,CASSFIDNKFF,TGTGCCAGCAGCTTTATAGACAATAAGTTCTTC
many,TRBV9,TRBJ2-2,-,CASTPLLNTGELFF,TGTGCCAGCACTCCCCTTTTGAACACCGGGGAGCTGTTTTTT
many,TRBV28,TRBJ1-5,TRBD1,CASSRDIGTGGNQPQHF,TGTGCCAGCAGTCGAGATATCGGGACAGGAGGAAATCAGCCCCAGCATTTT
many,TRBV7-9,TRBJ2-7,TRBD1,CASSSRDRVF,TGTGCCAGCAGCTCCCGGGACAGGGTCTTC
many,TRBV29-1,TRBJ2-1,-,CSVGADEQFF,TGCAGCGTGGGAGCTGATGAGCAGTTCTTC
few,TRBV7-9,TRBJ1-1,-,CASSLSPGAEAFF,TGTGCCAGCAGCTTGAGTCCGGGTGCTGAAGCTTTCTTT
many,TRBV12-3/TRBV12-4,TRBJ2-6,-,CASSWEVSGANVLTF,TGTGCCAGCAGTTGGGAGGTCTCTGGGGCCAACGTCCTGACTTTC
-,TRBV7-2,TRBJ2-3,-,CASSSRAQPAWQYF,TGTGCCAGCAGCTCACGGGCCCAACCCGCTTGGCAGTATTTT
many,TRBV29-1,TRBJ2-3,TRBD2,CSVDSGGGTDTQYF,TGCAGCGTTGATTCGGGGGGGGGCACAGATACGCAGTATTTT
few,TRBV24-1,TRBJ2-5,-,CATSDSRTVLQETQYF,TGTGCCACCAGTGACTCCCGGACAGTATTACAAGAGACCCAGTACTTC
-,TRBV7-7,TRBJ1-1,-,CASSLGGPNTEAFF,TGTGCCAGCAGCCTTGGGGGCCCGAACACTGAAGCTTTCTTT
many,TRBV9,TRBJ2-5,-,CASSVGARRSIRGQETQYF,TGTGCCAGCAGCGTAGGAGCGAGGCGGTCGATCCGCGGCCAAGAGACCCAGTACTTC
many,TRBV7-6,TRBJ1-1,-,CASSSGGTLTEAFF,TGTGCCAGCAGCTCTGGGGGCACGCTCACTGAAGCTTTCTTT
few,TRBV7-2,TRBJ2-2,-,CASSLKRPGFAEQNTGELFF,TGTGCCAGCAGCTTAAAGCGCCCCGGTTTTGCGGAACAGAACACCGGGGAGCTGTTTTTT
many,TRBV12-3/TRBV12-4,TRBJ2-3,-,CASSQSTDTQYF,TGTGCCAGCAGCCAAAGCACAGATACGCAGTATTTT
many,TRBV12-5,TRBJ2-7,TRBD1,CASAPDRNYEQYF,TGTGCTAGTGCCCCGGACAGGAACTACGAGCAGTACTTC
many,TRBV3-1,TRBJ2-2,TRBD2,CASSPRFLAGGNTGELFF,TGTGCCAGCAGCCCACGTTTTTTAGCGGGGGGTAACACCGGGGAGCTGTTTTTT
many,TRBV12-3/TRBV12-4,TRBJ1-3,-,CASSPPGGNTIYF,TGTGCCAGCAGCCCCCCGGGGGGAAACACCATATATTTT
few,TRBV6-6,TRBJ1-1,-,CASNPRDSGWNTEAFF,TGTGCCAGCAACCCGAGGGACTCCGGGTGGAACACTGAAGCTTTCTTT
many,TRBV7-2,TRBJ1-2,-,CASSLVGRAYGYTF,TGTGCCAGCAGCTTAGTCGGCAGGGCCTATGGCTACACCTTC
many,TRBV9,TRBJ2-6,-,CASSLQSSGANVLTF,TGTGCCAGCAGCCTACAGTCCTCTGGGGCCAACGTCCTGACTTTC
-,TRBV30,TRBJ2-6,-,CAWMGGFSGANVLTF,TGTGCCTGGATGGGGGGCTTCTCTGGGGCCAACGTCCTGACTTTC
few,TRBV6-1,TRBJ2-5,-,CASSEGQVETQYF,TGTGCCAGCAGTGAAGGACAGGTAGAGACCCAGTACTTC
many,TRBV12-3/TRBV12-4,TRBJ2-7,TRBD1,CASSLGTGDLYEQYF,TGTGCCAGCAGTTTAGGGACAGGGGACCTCTACGAGCAGTACTTC
many,TRBV10-3,TRBJ1-2,TRBD1,CAISPGQALYGYTF,TGTGCCATCAGTCCGGGACAGGCTCTTTATGGCTACACCTTC
few,TRBV29-1,TRBJ2-7,TRBD1,CSVKQGAAYEQYF,TGCAGCGTTAAACAGGGGGCTGCCTACGAGCAGTACTTC
many,TRBV6-2/TRBV6-3,TRBJ2-7,TRBD2,CASSYSRTSGAGSSYEQYF,TGTGCCAGCAGTTACTCTAGGACTAGCGGGGCCGGAAGCTCCTACGAGCAGTACTTC
many,TRBV7-9,TRBJ2-3,TRBD1,CASSFAGTGGIADTQYF,TGTGCCAGCAGCTTCGCCGGGACAGGGGGCATCGCAGATACGCAGTATTTT
many,TRBV5-1,TRBJ1-1,-,CASSLTGTEAFF,TGCGCCAGCAGCTTGACCGGCACTGAAGCTTTCTTT
many,TRBV2,TRBJ2-3,TRBD2,CASKSRSLAGWTDTQYF,TGTGCCAGCAAATCGAGGAGCCTAGCGGGGTGGACAGATACGCAGTATTTT
many,TRBV18,TRBJ1-1,-,CASSDRTATTEAFF,TGTGCCAGCTCAGATCGGACGGCTACCACTGAAGCTTTCTTT
-,TRBV5-4,TRBJ2-3,TRBD2,CASSMGLAAQDTQYF,TGTGCCAGCAGCATGGGACTAGCGGCACAGGATACGCAGTATTTT
many,TRBV5-5,TRBJ1-4,TRBD1,CASRQGPNEKLFF,TGTGCCAGCCGACAGGGGCCTAATGAAAAACTGTTTTTT
many,TRBV7-2,TRBJ2-5,-,CASSLLGQIQETQYF,TGTGCCAGCAGCTTATTGGGGCAAATCCAAGAGACCCAGTACTTC
many,TRBV18,TRBJ1-3,-,CASSPPTRRGNTIYF,TGTGCCAGCTCACCACCGACGAGAAGAGGAAACACCATATATTTT
many,TRBV5-1,TRBJ2-1,-,CASSLEATVRNEQFF,TGCGCCAGCAGCTTGGAGGCCACTGTGCGGAATGAGCAGTTCTTC
many,TRBV5-1,TRBJ2-3,TRBD2,CASGTSGATSTDTQYF,TGCGCCAGCGGGACTAGCGGGGCGACTAGCACAGATACGCAGTATTTT
many,TRBV27,TRBJ1-1,-,CASSFSRGSLRAFF,TGTGCCAGCAGTTTTTCCAGGGGAAGCCTTCGAGCTTTCTTT
-,TRBV5-1,TRBJ2-1,TRBD2,CASSLLAGDDEQFF,TGCGCCAGCAGCTTACTCGCGGGGGACGATGAGCAGTTCTTC
many,TRBV3-1,TRBJ1-1,TRBD1,CASSRGDSGYMNTEAFF,TGTGCCAGCAGCCGTGGGGACAGCGGATACATGAACACTGAAGCTTTCTTT
-,TRBV12-3/TRBV12-4,TRBJ2-3,TRBD2,CANSPSGGTDTQYF,TGTGCCAACAGTCCTAGCGGGGGTACAGATACGCAGTATTTT
many,TRBV18,TRBJ1-4,-,CASSERTTNEKLFF,TGTGCCAGCTCGGAGAGGACAACTAATGAAAAACTGTTTTTT
many,TRBV20-1,TRBJ2-1,TRBD2,CSALLWDYAIPNEQFF,TGCAGTGCCCTTCTCTGGGACTACGCGATCCCCAATGAGCAGTTCTTC
many,TRBV7-2,TRBJ1-5,-,CASSLEVWGAQPQHF,TGTGCCAGCAGCTTAGAAGTTTGGGGGGCCCAGCCCCAGCATTTT
-,TRBV10-3,TRBJ2-7,TRBD1,CAISVGQAYEQYF,TGTGCCATCAGTGTAGGACAGGCCTACGAGCAGTACTTC
many,TRBV20-1,TRBJ2-1,TRBD1,CSARGMATGTIQNEQFF,TGCAGTGCTAGAGGTATGGCGACAGGGACCATACAGAATGAGCAGTTCTTC
few,TRBV20-1,TRBJ2-5,-,CSASFSWVETQYF,TGCAGTGCTAGTTTTTCTTGGGTGGAGACCCAGTACTTC
many,TRBV4-3,TRBJ1-4,-,CASSQEAPTANEKLFF,TGCGCCAGCAGCCAAGAGGCCCCGACAGCTAATGAAAAACTGTTTTTT
many,TRBV20-1,TRBJ2-7,-,CSARGERGREQYF,TGCAGTGCCCGGGGGGAGAGGGGGAGGGAGCAGTACTTC
many,TRBV6-1,TRBJ1-5,-,CASSEDDPGRMRQPQHF,TGTGCCAGCAGTGAAGATGATCCGGGGCGGATGAGGCAGCCCCAGCATTTT
-,TRBV9,TRBJ2-3,-,CASSVEGGALSTDTQYF,TGTGCCAGCAGCGTAGAGGGTGGGGCCCTATCCACAGATACGCAGTATTTT
many,TRBV10-3,TRBJ1-5,TRBD1,CAISGAGGSNQPQHF,TGTGCCATCAGTGGGGCAGGGGGAAGCAATCAGCCCCAGCATTTT
many,TRBV27,TRBJ1-2,-,CASSFIGVNYGYTF,TGTGCCAGCAGTTTTATAGGGGTTAACTATGGCTACACCTTC
many,TRBV6-2/TRBV6-3,TRBJ1-5,-,CASSPIFRPRPGNQPQHF,TGTGCCAGCAGTCCAATCTTCCGGCCCCGGCCGGGCAATCAGCCCCAGCATTTT